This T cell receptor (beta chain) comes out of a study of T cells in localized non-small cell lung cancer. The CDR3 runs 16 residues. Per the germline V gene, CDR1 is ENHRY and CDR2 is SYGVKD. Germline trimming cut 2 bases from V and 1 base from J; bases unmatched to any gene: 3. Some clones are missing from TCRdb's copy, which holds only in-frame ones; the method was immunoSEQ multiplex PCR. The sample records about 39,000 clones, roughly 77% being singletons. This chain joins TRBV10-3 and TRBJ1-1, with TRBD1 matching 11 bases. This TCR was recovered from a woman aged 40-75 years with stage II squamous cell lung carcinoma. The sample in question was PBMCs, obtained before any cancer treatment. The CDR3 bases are TGTGCCATCAGTGAGAGGACAGGGGGCGGGAACACTGAAGCTTTCTTT. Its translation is CAISERTGGGNTEAFF.